The 10 T cell receptor beta chains in this list originate from one sample, sequenced in a study of T cell responses to AZD1222 COVID-19 vaccine. The data were produced by immunoSEQ multiplex PCR, yet TCRdb's version contains in-frame clones alone and is incomplete. The table records more than 60,000 clones, 85% of them present only once. Sequenced material: peripheral blood, taken on day 0 of AZD1222 vaccination. All receptors come from an adult in good health.

In this sample, this clone turned up a few times. The V call is TRBV5-4, the J call TRBJ1-6; D not resolved. The CDR3 covers 16 residues. V was cut by 2 bases and J by 2 bases, with 11 bases left in between. CDR1 and CDR2 (germline): SGHNT, YYREEE (reference sequence). The DNA of the CDR3 is TGTGCCAGCAGCTTAAGGACGAGCCCCTATAATTCACCCCTCCACTTT. This encodes CASSLRTSPYNSPLHF. The full variable domain, in which reference TRBV5-4 and TRBJ1-6 provide the parts outside the CDR3, is ETGVTQSPTHLIKTRGQQVTLRCSSQSGHNTVSWYQQALGQGPQFIFQYYREEENGRGNFPPRFSGLQFPNYSSELNVNALELDDSALYLCASSLRTSPYNSPLHFGNGTRLTVT.

The chain employs TRBV5-4 and TRBJ1-1; D is uncertain. Trimming took 3 bases from V and 7 from J, leaving 13 bases between them. CDR3 length equals 13 residues. CDR1 and CDR2 from the germline V gene are SGHNT and YYREEE (reference sequence). The CDR3 reads CASSSSPFYEAFF. DNA of the CDR3: TGTGCCAGCAGCTCCAGCCCGTTCTATGAAGCTTTCTTT. Based on the CDR3 plus reference TRBV5-4 and TRBJ1-1, the full variable domain is ETGVTQSPTHLIKTRGQQVTLRCSSQSGHNTVSWYQQALGQGPQFIFQYYREEENGRGNFPPRFSGLQFPNYSSELNVNALELDDSALYLCASSSSPFYEAFFGQGTRLTVV.

The V gene is TRBV28, the J gene TRBJ1-6, with D maybe TRBD1 (6 bases). Germline-derived CDR1 and CDR2 are MDHEN and SYDVKM. The V and J ends lost 5 bases and 7 bases respectively, with 24 bases between them. This CDR3 has 18 amino acids. For the CDR3, the DNA is TGTGCCAGCAGTCTCCCAACCAAGGTAGGACAGAAGAATTCACCCCTCCACTTT. This gives the protein CASSLPTKVGQKNSPLHF.

CDR3 loop: CASSWQVNQPQHF. CDR3 nucleotides: TGTGCCAGCAGCTGGCAGGTTAATCAGCCCCAGCATTTT. This chain joins TRBV5-5 and TRBJ1-5; D not certain. The V end was cut by 3 bases, the J end by 4 bases, with 8 bases between. The germline V gene has CDR1 SGHKS and CDR2 YYEKEE (reference sequence). The CDR3 is 13 amino acids. Using reference TRBV5-5 and TRBJ1-5 for the parts outside the CDR3, the full variable domain is DAGVTQSPTHLIKTRGQQVTLRCSPISGHKSVSWYQQVLGQGPQFIFQYYEKEERGRGNFPDRFSARQFPNYSSELNVNALLLGDSALYLCASSWQVNQPQHFGDGTRLSIL.

This chain links TRBV19 with TRBJ1-5, with 8 positions matching TRBD1. The V gene's germline CDR1 is LNHDA and CDR2 SQIVND (reference sequence). The CDR3 is 15 amino acids. After removal of 10 bases from V and 0 bases from J, the junction contained 8 bases not matched to a gene. Written as DNA, the CDR3 is TGTGCCATAAAGGACAGGGCGAATAGCAATCAGCCCCAGCATTTT. Translation gives CAIKDRANSNQPQHF.

The chain recombines TRBV5-1 with TRBJ1-1, with D possibly matching TRBD1 (5 bases). There are 14 residues in the CDR3. Trimming removed 7 bases at V and 2 bases at J, with 15 bases between. Germline V gene lookup returns CDR1 SGHRS and CDR2 YFSETQ. CDR3 nucleotide sequence: TGCGCCAGCGACATGGGGGAAGTCAACACTGAAGCTTTCTTT. Translating it yields CASDMGEVNTEAFF.

This chain links TRBV2 with TRBJ1-2, with unresolved D. Germline lookup yields CDR1 SNHLY and CDR2 FYNNEI. CDR3 length equals 14 residues. V was shortened by 9 bases and J by 3 bases, with 17 bases between the two germline ends. CDR3 sequence: CASDPGPTDYGYTF. The CDR3 DNA follows: TGTGCCAGTGACCCCGGGCCGACGGACTATGGCTACACCTTC.

The J gene is TRBJ2-7, the V gene TRBV5-1; the D gene is possibly TRBD1 (5 bases). V lost 0 bases and J lost 2, with 12 bases in between. This CDR3 comprises 15 residues. Germline values: CDR1 SGHRS, CDR2 YFSETQ. The CDR3 loop reads CASSLGGAGPYEQYF. The DNA for the CDR3 is TGCGCCAGCAGCTTGGGTGGGGCAGGGCCCTACGAGCAGTACTTC.

The chain recombines TRBV3-1 (or the pseudogene TRBV3-2) with TRBJ1-5; D is perhaps TRBD1 (5 bases). Trimming shortened V by 3 bases and J by 3 bases, and 6 bases separated the two germline ends. Germline V CDR1 and CDR2: LGHDT, YNNKEL (reference sequence). CDR3 size: 13 residues. CDR3 sequence reads: CASSQDNNQPQHF. The CDR3 DNA is TGTGCCAGCAGCCAGGACAACAATCAGCCCCAGCATTTT.

V is TRBV3-1 (or the pseudogene TRBV3-2) and J is TRBJ1-2, with 7 bases lining up with TRBD1. Germline V lookup: CDR1 LGHDT, CDR2 YNNKEL (reference sequence). The CDR3 totals 13 residues. Trimming took 4 bases from V and 3 from J; bases not matched to a gene: 2. As DNA, the CDR3 is TGTGCCAGCAGCCCCGGGACAGACTATGGCTACACCTTC. Encoded protein: CASSPGTDYGYTF.